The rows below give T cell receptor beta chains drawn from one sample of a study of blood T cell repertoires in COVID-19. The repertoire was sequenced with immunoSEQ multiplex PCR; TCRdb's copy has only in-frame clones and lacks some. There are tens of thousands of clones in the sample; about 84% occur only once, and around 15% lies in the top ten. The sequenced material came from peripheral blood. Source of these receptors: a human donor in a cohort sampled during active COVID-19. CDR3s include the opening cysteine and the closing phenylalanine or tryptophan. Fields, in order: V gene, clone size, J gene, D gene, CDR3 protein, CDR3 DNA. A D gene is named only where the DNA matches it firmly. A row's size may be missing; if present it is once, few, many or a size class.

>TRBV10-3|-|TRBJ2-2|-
CAISEQGTGELFF
TGTGCCATCAGTGAGCAGGGTACGGGGGAGCTGTTTTTT
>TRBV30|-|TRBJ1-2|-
CAWSNRVWYGYTF
TGTGCCTGGAGTAACCGCGTTTGGTATGGCTACACCTTC
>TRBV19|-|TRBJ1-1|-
CASSIEGPDRLFHTEAFF
TGTGCCAGTAGTATAGAAGGTCCGGACAGACTATTTCACACTGAAGCTTTCTTT
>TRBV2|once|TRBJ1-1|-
CAGTRTANTEAFF
TGTGCCGGGACCCGGACAGCCAACACTGAAGCTTTCTTT
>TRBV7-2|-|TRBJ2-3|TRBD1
CASSTDRGRGDTQYF
TGTGCCAGCAGCACGGACAGGGGGCGAGGTGATACGCAGTATTTT
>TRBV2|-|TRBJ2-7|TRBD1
CASMMGQSYEQYF
TGTGCCAGCATGATGGGACAGTCCTACGAGCAGTACTTC
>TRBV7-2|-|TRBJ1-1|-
CASSWNREGKRTFF
TGTGCCAGCAGCTGGAACAGGGAGGGGAAACGAACTTTCTTT
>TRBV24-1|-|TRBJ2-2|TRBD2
CATSDTSGGNTGELFF
TGTGCCACCAGTGATACTAGCGGGGGAAACACCGGGGAGCTGTTTTTT
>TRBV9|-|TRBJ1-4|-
CASSVGAGPNEKLFF
TGTGCCAGCAGCGTAGGAGCAGGGCCTAATGAAAAACTGTTTTTT
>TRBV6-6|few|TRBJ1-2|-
CASSSTGLYGYTF
TGTGCCAGCAGTTCCACAGGCCTCTATGGCTACACCTTC
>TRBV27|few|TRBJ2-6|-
CASSSFSGANVLTF
TGTGCCAGCAGTTCGTTCTCTGGGGCCAACGTCCTGACTTTC
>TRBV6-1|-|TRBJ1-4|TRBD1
CASSEEPPRGQGALREKLFF
TGTGCCAGCAGTGAAGAACCGCCCCGCGGACAGGGGGCGCTTCGGGAAAAACTGTTTTTT
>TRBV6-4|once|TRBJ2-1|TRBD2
CASSWRAGVDEQFF
TGTGCCAGCAGCTGGAGGGCGGGGGTCGATGAGCAGTTCTTC
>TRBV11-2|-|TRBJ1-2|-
CASSLVFWGQSNYGYTF
TGTGCCAGCAGCTTAGTTTTTTGGGGGCAATCTAACTATGGCTACACCTTC
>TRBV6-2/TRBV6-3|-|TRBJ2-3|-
CASSYSMPGDRTDTQYF
TGTGCCAGCAGTTACTCGATGCCGGGAGACCGCACAGATACGCAGTATTTT
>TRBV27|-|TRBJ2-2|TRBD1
CASKTQGAIFGELFF
TGTGCCAGCAAAACACAGGGGGCGATTTTTGGGGAGCTGTTTTTT
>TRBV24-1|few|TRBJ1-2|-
CATSYRDGYTF
TGTGCCACCAGCTACAGGGACGGCTACACCTTC